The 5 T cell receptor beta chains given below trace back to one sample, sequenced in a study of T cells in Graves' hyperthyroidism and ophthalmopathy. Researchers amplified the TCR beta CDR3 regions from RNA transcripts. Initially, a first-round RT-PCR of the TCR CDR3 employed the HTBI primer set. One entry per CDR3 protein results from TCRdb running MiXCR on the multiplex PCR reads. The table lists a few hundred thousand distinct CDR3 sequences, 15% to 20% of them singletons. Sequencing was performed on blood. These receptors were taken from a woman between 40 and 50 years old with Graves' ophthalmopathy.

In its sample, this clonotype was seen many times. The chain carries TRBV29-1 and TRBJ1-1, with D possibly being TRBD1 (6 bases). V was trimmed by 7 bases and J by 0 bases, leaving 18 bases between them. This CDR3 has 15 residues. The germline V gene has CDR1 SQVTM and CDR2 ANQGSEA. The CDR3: CSAIPRDIMNTEAFF. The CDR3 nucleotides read TGCAGCGCCATTCCTCGGGACATCATGAACACTGAAGCTTTCTTT.

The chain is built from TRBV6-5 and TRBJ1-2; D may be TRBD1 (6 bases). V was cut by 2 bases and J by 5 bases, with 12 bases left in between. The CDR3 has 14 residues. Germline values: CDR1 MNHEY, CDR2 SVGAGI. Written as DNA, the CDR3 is TGTGCCAGCAGTTACCAACAGGGCGGATATGGCTACACCTTC. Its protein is CASSYQQGGYGYTF.

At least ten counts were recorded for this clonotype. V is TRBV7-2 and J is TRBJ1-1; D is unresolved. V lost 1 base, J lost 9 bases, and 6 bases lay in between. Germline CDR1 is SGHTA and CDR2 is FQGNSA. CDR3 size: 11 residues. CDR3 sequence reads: CASSLDGKAFF. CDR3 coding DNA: TGTGCCAGCAGCTTAGACGGTAAAGCTTTCTTT.

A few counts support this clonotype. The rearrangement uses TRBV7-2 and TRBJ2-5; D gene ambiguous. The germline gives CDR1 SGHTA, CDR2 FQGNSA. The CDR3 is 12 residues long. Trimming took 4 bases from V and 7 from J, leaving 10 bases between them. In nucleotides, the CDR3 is TGTGCCAGCAGCTCTTCCTTGTGGACCCAGTACTTC. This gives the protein CASSSSLWTQYF. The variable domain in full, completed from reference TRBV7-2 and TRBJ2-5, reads GAGVSQSPSNKVTEKGKDVELRCDPISGHTALYWYRQSLGQGLEFLIYFQGNSAPDKSGLPSDRFSAERTGGSVSTLTIQRTQQEDSAVYLCASSSSLWTQYFGPGTRLLVL.

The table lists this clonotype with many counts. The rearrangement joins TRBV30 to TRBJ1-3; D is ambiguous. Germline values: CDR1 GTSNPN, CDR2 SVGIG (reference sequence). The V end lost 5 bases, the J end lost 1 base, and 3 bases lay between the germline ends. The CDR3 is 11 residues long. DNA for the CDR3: TGTGCCTGGGCTTCTGGAAACACCATATATTTT. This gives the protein CAWASGNTIYF.